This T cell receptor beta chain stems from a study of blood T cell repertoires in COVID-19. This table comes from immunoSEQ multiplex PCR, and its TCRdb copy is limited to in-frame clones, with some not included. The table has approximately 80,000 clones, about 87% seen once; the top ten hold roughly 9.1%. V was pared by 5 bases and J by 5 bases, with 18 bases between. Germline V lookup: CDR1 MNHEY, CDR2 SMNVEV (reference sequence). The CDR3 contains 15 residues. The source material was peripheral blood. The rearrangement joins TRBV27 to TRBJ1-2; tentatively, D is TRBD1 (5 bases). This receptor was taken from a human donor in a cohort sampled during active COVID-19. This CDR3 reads CASSPKGVLLYGYTF. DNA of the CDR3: TGTGCCAGCAGTCCCAAAGGGGTTTTGTTATATGGCTACACCTTC.